A single sample is the source of the 20 T cell receptor beta chains below, sequenced in a study of control samples from healthy donors and cancer patients (dated by TCRdb to the early 2020s). Libraries were made using the immunoSEQ multiplex PCR assay. In TCRdb, the immuneACCESS table is reduced to in-frame sequences with V and J assigned. These tables do not hold every clone; where another copy was compared, an unresolved V gene accounts for under half, and the others remain unexplained. The sample table contains 170,000 or so clones; only one count was recorded for 85% to 95% of them. The ten largest account for 1.1% to 1.5% of the sample. Material: blood. The receptors derive from a woman under 30 in good health.

This clone came up once. The CDR3: CASSLATPIAYEQYF. CDR3 DNA sequence: TGTGCCAGCAGCTTAGCGACTCCTATTGCCTACGAGCAGTACTTC. This chain joins TRBV11-2 and TRBJ2-7; D gene uncertain. CDR1 is SGHAT and CDR2 is FQNNGV in the germline V gene. The CDR3 contains 15 residues. The V and J ends lost 1 base and 2 bases respectively, with 12 bases between them.

The CDR3 spells CASSVGLDEAFF. The CDR3 nucleotides are TGTGCCAGCAGCGTAGGCTTGGACGAAGCTTTCTTT. The chain combines TRBV9 with TRBJ1-1; D ambiguous. CDR3 length: 12 amino acids. The germline V gene encodes CDR1 SGDLS and CDR2 YYNGEE. V was trimmed by 0 bases and J by 8 bases, leaving 8 bases between them.

The genes are TRBV5-1 and TRBJ2-2; 9 bases align to TRBD2. The germline V gene encodes CDR1 SGHRS and CDR2 YFSETQ. J lost 3 bases, V lost 4 bases, and 4 bases had no gene match. This CDR3 is built from 15 residues. CDR3 sequence (DNA): TGCGCCAGCAGCCCAATAGCGGGGGACACCGGGGAGCTGTTTTTT. Translating gives CASSPIAGDTGELFF.

This chain connects TRBV9 to TRBJ1-2; D is possibly TRBD1 (5 bases). Germline CDR1 is SGDLS and CDR2 is YYNGEE. This CDR3 has 15 amino acids. Trimming took 4 bases from V and 2 from J, leaving 15 bases between them. The CDR3 nucleotides are TGTGCCAGCAGCTCAATCGGAGGGGCGAACTATGGCTACACCTTC. It yields the protein CASSSIGGANYGYTF.

V and J are TRBV6-1 and TRBJ2-1; 11 bases match TRBD2. The length of the CDR3 is 18 residues. The germline V gene has CDR1 MNHNS and CDR2 SASEGT. J lost 5 bases, V lost 0 bases, and 9 bases had no gene match. The CDR3 DNA sequence: TGTGCCAGCAGTGAAGCACCGGGTAGCGGGAGGGTGAACAATGAGCAGTTCTTC. Translating gives CASSEAPGSGRVNNEQFF.

The chain is built from TRBV4-1 and TRBJ1-6; perhaps TRBD1 as D (5 bases). The CDR3 sequence is 15 residues long. Germline values: CDR1 MGHRA, CDR2 YSYEKL. V lost 4 bases and J lost 10, with 17 bases in between. The CDR3 here is CASSLGEGLGSPLHF. CDR3 coding DNA: TGCGCCAGCAGCCTTGGGGAGGGGCTGGGGTCACCCCTCCACTTT.

V is TRBV3-1 (or the pseudogene TRBV3-2) and J is TRBJ1-2, with TRBD1 matching over 7 bases. The CDR3 contains 17 residues. CDR1 LGHDT and CDR2 YNNKEL come from the germline V gene (reference sequence). The V and J ends lost 2 bases and 4 bases, in that order; junction bases with no gene match: 13. CDR3 in DNA: TGTGCCAGCAGCCAACAAGTAGAGGGGGCCCGTTCCTATGGCTACACCTTC. It is translated as CASSQQVEGARSYGYTF.

The chain uses TRBV12-3 or TRBV12-4 and TRBJ2-3; D not certain. V gave up 0 bases and J gave up 0 bases, with 1 base separating them. CDR3 length: 13 amino acids. The CDR3 loop is CASSLASTDTQYF. The CDR3 nucleotides read TGTGCCAGCAGTTTAGCTAGCACAGATACGCAGTATTTT.

This chain connects TRBV19 to TRBJ1-1; D might be TRBD1 (5 bases). CDR3 length equals 15 residues. The germline CDR1 and CDR2 sequences are LNHDA and SQIVND (reference sequence). Trimming cost V 8 bases and J 2 bases, with 18 bases left between them. CDR3 region: CASSRAGPPNTEAFF. DNA for the CDR3: TGTGCCAGTTCCAGAGCGGGACCCCCCAACACTGAAGCTTTCTTT. The variable domain in full, completed from reference TRBV19 and TRBJ1-1, reads DGGITQSPKYLFRKEGQNVTLSCEQNLNHDAMYWYRQDPGQGLRLIYYSQIVNDFQKGDIAEGYSVSREKKESFPLTVTSAQKNPTAFYLCASSRAGPPNTEAFFGQGTRLTVV.

The chain links TRBV5-1 to TRBJ2-3, with D possibly TRBD2 on 8 matching bases. The V gene lost 4 bases and the J gene lost 3 bases, with 18 bases spanning the gap. The CDR3 has 16 residues. CDR1 is SGHRS, CDR2 YFSETQ, per germline. The CDR3: CASSPSGGGRTDTQYF. For the CDR3, the DNA is TGCGCCAGCAGCCCTTCGGGAGGGGGCAGAACAGATACGCAGTATTTT. Combining the CDR3 with reference TRBV5-1 and TRBJ2-3 gives the whole variable domain KAGVTQTPRYLIKTRGQQVTLSCSPISGHRSVSWYQQTPGQGLQFLFEYFSETQRNKGNFPGRFSGRQFSNSRSEMNVSTLELGDSALYLCASSPSGGGRTDTQYFGPGTRLTVL.

V usage is TRBV9 and J usage is TRBJ1-6, with D unclear. Germline CDR1 SGDLS, CDR2 YYNGEE. V lost 0 bases and J 9 bases, leaving 7 bases between the germline ends. The CDR3 is 13 residues long. The CDR3 protein is CASSVGTSSPLHF. CDR3 sequence (DNA): TGTGCCAGCAGCGTAGGTACAAGTTCACCCCTCCACTTT.

The chain combines TRBV11-2 with TRBJ1-1; TRBD1 matches at 8 bases. Looked up from germline, CDR1 is SGHAT and CDR2 is FQNNGV. V shed 1 base, J shed 2 bases, and the junction held 9 bases outside the gene matches. The CDR3 spans 17 residues. The CDR3 protein is CASSLGQGAFLNTEAFF. CDR3 nucleotide sequence: TGTGCCAGCAGCTTAGGGCAGGGGGCTTTCCTAAACACTGAAGCTTTCTTT.

This rearrangement joins TRBV11-2 to TRBJ1-6; a weak D match, TRBD1 (6 bases). Per germline, CDR1 SGHAT and CDR2 FQNNGV. This CDR3 has 14 amino acids. V shed 1 base and J shed 5 bases, with 6 bases lying between them. The DNA of the CDR3 is TGTGCCAGCAGCTTAGGGACAGATAATTCACCCCTCCACTTT. Its translation: CASSLGTDNSPLHF.

This sequence joins TRBV3-1 (or the pseudogene TRBV3-2) and TRBJ1-6; the D is unclear. From germline, CDR1 is LGHDT and CDR2 YNNKEL (reference sequence). CDR3 length: 15 amino acids. Trimming cost V 6 bases and J 0 bases, with 9 bases left between them. In DNA form, the CDR3 reads TGTGCCAGCAGGACGGGGAGCTCCTATAATTCACCCCTCCACTTT. The encoded protein is CASRTGSSYNSPLHF.

This clone was counted once. The V call is TRBV11-3, the J call TRBJ2-7; the match to TRBD1 covers 7 bases. CDR1 and CDR2 (germline): SGHNT, YENEEA. This CDR3 comprises 16 residues. Trimming cost V 5 bases and J 0 bases; bases outside gene matches: 10. The CDR3: CASSPTPGQSSYEQYF. CDR3 in DNA: TGTGCCAGCAGCCCAACTCCGGGACAGAGCTCCTACGAGCAGTACTTC.

The CDR3 sequence is CASSPWTGRKPNEKLFF. Written as DNA, the CDR3 is TGTGCCAGCAGCCCTTGGACAGGGAGGAAGCCTAATGAAAAACTGTTTTTT. V gene TRBV5-6 combines with J gene TRBJ1-4, with 8 bases fitting TRBD1. The CDR3 contains 17 residues. V gave up 4 bases and J gave up 3 bases; unmatched junction bases: 11. Germline values: CDR1 SGHDT, CDR2 YYEEEE. Combining the CDR3 with reference TRBV5-6 and TRBJ1-4 gives the whole variable domain DAGVTQSPTHLIKTRGQQVTLRCSPKSGHDTVSWYQQALGQGPQFIFQYYEEEERQRGNFPDRFSGHQFPNYSSELNVNALLLGDSALYLCASSPWTGRKPNEKLFFGSGTQLSVL.

The J gene is TRBJ2-7, the V gene TRBV28; weak D call: TRBD2 (7 bases). This CDR3 region has 16 residues. Germline V lookup: CDR1 MDHEN, CDR2 SYDVKM. Trimming shortened V by 6 bases and J by 3 bases, and 21 bases separated the two germline ends. CDR3 in amino acids: CASSPGGARDGYEQYF. The CDR3 DNA reads as TGTGCCAGCAGCCCTGGGGGGGCCCGGGACGGCTACGAGCAGTACTTC.

The chain carries TRBV6-2 or TRBV6-3 and TRBJ1-2, with D unclear. This CDR3 spans 13 amino acids. The V end lost 2 bases, the J end lost 4 bases, and 8 bases lay between the germline ends. Germline CDR1 reads MNHEY; CDR2 reads SVGEGT. CDR3 sequence (DNA): TGTGCCAGCAGTTACGGAGCGTTCTATGGCTACACCTTC. Encoded protein: CASSYGAFYGYTF.

This rearrangement joins TRBV29-1 to TRBJ1-2; the D is unclear. Germline-derived CDR1 and CDR2 are SQVTM and ANQGSEA. The CDR3 sequence is 9 residues long. V was clipped by 3 bases and J by 4 bases, with 0 bases between them. Written as DNA, the CDR3 is TGCAGCGTTGACTATGGCTACACCTTC. Translated, it gives CSVDYGYTF.

This clone was detected once. The V and J genes are TRBV6-5 and TRBJ1-6; a possible D gene is TRBD1 (5 bases). V lost 6 bases and J 9 bases, leaving 15 bases between the germline ends. Germline V CDR1 and CDR2: MNHEY, SVGAGI. CDR3 length equals 14 residues. CDR3 nucleotide sequence: TGTGCCAGCAGCCCGGACAATTGGAGTTCACCCCTCCACTTT. This translates into CASSPDNWSSPLHF.